This passage covers 28 T cell receptor beta chains from one sample sequenced in a study of cytomegalovirus exposure and HLA in healthy donors. PCR was performed using 60 Vbeta and 13 Jbeta primers. Repertoires were generated with immunoSEQ multiplex PCR, while TCRdb's copy carries only in-frame clones and drops some. The sample lists 150,000 to 200,000 clones; almost 85% were seen once. The sequencing input was PBMCs. All receptors derive from a boy between 10 and 17 years old in good health and CMV-seronegative.

CDR3 loop: CASSFASGSVEQYF. The DNA of the CDR3 is TGTGCCAGCAGTTTCGCTAGCGGATCCGTCGAGCAGTACTTC. The rearrangement links TRBV28 to TRBJ2-7, with 7 positions matching TRBD2. Looked up from germline, CDR1 is MDHEN and CDR2 is SYDVKM. The CDR3 length is 14 residues. J was trimmed by 6 bases and V by 3 bases; bases with no gene match: 8.

The genes are TRBV10-3 and TRBJ2-2; D remains ambiguous. Trimming shortened V by 2 bases and J by 1 base, and 5 bases separated the two germline ends. The CDR3 is made up of 14 amino acids. Germline loops: CDR1 ENHRY, CDR2 SYGVKD. The CDR3 bases are TGTGCCATCAGTGAGACGGGGAACACCGGGGAGCTGTTTTTT. Protein: CAISETGNTGELFF.

The chain has TRBV7-3 and TRBJ1-5; D remains ambiguous. This CDR3 region has 15 residues. Trimming left V 7 bases short and J 5 bases short, with 18 bases between. Germline values: CDR1 SGHTA, CDR2 FQGTGA. CDR3 in DNA: TGTGCCAGCACCCCAGCGGGCAGGCCTCATCAGCCCCAGCATTTT. It translates to CASTPAGRPHQPQHF.

This clone was found once. The chain carries TRBV2 and TRBJ1-2, with D unclear. Looked up from germline, CDR1 is SNHLY and CDR2 is FYNNEI. The V and J ends lost 0 bases and 8 bases respectively, with 13 bases between them. The CDR3 spans 14 residues. CDR3 nucleotides: TGTGCCAGCAGTGAAGCCCTAAGGTATAGCGGCTACACCTTC. This encodes CASSEALRYSGYTF. Complete variable domain (other parts from reference TRBV2 and TRBJ1-2): EPEVTQTPSHQVTQMGQEVILRCVPISNHLYFYWYRQILGQKVEFLVSFYNNEISEKSEIFDDQFSVERPDGSNFTLKIRSTKLEDSAMYFCASSEALRYSGYTFGSGTRLTVV.

The V and J genes are TRBV15 and TRBJ1-5, with D perhaps TRBD1 (5 bases). V lost 4 bases and J lost 3, with 13 bases in between. CDR1 is LNHNV, CDR2 YYDKDF, per germline (reference sequence). The CDR3 contains 15 residues. The CDR3 DNA reads as TGTGCCACCAGCACCGAAACAGGAATCAATCAGCCCCAGCATTTT. Protein sequence: CATSTETGINQPQHF. The variable domain in full, completed from reference TRBV15 and TRBJ1-5, reads DAMVIQNPRYQVTQFGKPVTLSCSQTLNHNVMYWYQQKSSQAPKLLFHYYDKDFNNEADTPDNFQSRRPNTSFCFLDIRSPGLGDTAMYLCATSTETGINQPQHFGDGTRLSIL.

V and J are TRBV6-5 and TRBJ2-1; 9 positions agree with TRBD2. The V and J ends lost 5 bases and 0 bases, in that order; junction bases with no gene match: 2. From germline, CDR1 is MNHEY and CDR2 SVGAGI. The CDR3 totals 15 residues. The DNA of the CDR3 is TGTGCCAGCAGTCTGACTAGCGGCTCCTACAATGAGCAGTTCTTC. Its protein product is CASSLTSGSYNEQFF.

The genes are TRBV21-1 and TRBJ1-2. TRBV21-1 is flagged as a pseudogene. The CDR3 has 13 residues. The CDR3 DNA reads TGTGCCAGCAGCAAAGCCCTTCTCTATGGCTACACCTTC. It yields the protein CASSKALLYGYTF.

The gene calls are TRBV7-8 and TRBJ1-4, with 10 bases identical to TRBD1. The junction had 2 bases not matched to a gene; V was cut back by 3 bases and J by 7 bases. The germline gives CDR1 SGHVS, CDR2 FQNEAQ. This CDR3 is built from 14 residues. The CDR3 loop is CASSFGTGAEKLFF. For the CDR3, the DNA is TGTGCCAGCAGCTTCGGGACAGGGGCTGAAAAACTGTTTTTT.

This chain joins TRBV29-1 and TRBJ1-2; D gene unclear. The CDR3 consists of 15 residues. Germline V gene sequence: CDR1 SQVTM, CDR2 ANQGSEA. Trimming left V 0 bases short and J 6 bases short, with 17 bases between. CDR3: CSVEDWVGRYNGYTF. The CDR3 DNA follows: TGCAGCGTTGAAGACTGGGTCGGGAGATATAATGGCTACACCTTC.

The chain uses TRBV7-2 and TRBJ2-7; a possible D gene is TRBD2 (5 bases). Germline CDR1 SGHTA, CDR2 FQGNSA. The V end was cut by 2 bases, the J end by 1 base, with 15 bases between. The CDR3 contains 16 residues. CDR3 sequence reads: CASSLTPPSGSYEQYF. CDR3 coding DNA: TGTGCCAGCAGCTTAACGCCGCCCTCGGGGTCCTACGAGCAGTACTTC.

This clone was seen a few times. This chain links TRBV7-2 with TRBJ2-1, with 10 bases identical to TRBD1. CDR3 length: 15 amino acids. CDR1 is SGHTA, CDR2 FQGNSA, per germline. Germline trimming cut 6 bases from V and 12 bases from J; bases unmatched to any gene: 14. Here the CDR3 reads CASSRRDRGVLGQFF. The CDR3 DNA sequence: TGTGCCAGCAGTCGGCGGGACAGGGGCGTGTTGGGGCAGTTCTTC.

This rearrangement joins TRBV2 to TRBJ1-5; possibly TRBD1 for D (5 bases). CDR1 is SNHLY and CDR2 is FYNNEI in the germline V gene. The V end was cut by 1 base, the J end by 6 bases, with 16 bases between. CDR3 size: 16 residues. The DNA for the CDR3 is TGTGCCAGCAGTGAAGGTCTTTGGGGCGAAATTCAGCCCCAGCATTTT. Its protein is CASSEGLWGEIQPQHF.

Regarding this clone: As the CDR3 is not closed by the conserved phenylalanine or tryptophan, this likely results from a read error. J is TRBJ2-7 and V is TRBV6-1; D is possibly TRBD1 (6 bases). CDR3 length: 12 amino acids. Trimming removed 7 bases from V and 3 bases from J, with 10 bases in between. Germline CDR1 MNHNS, CDR2 SASEGT. The CDR3 here is CASTQGGYEQYL. CDR3 DNA: TGTGCCAGCACACAGGGTGGCTACGAGCAGTACCTC.

The V and J genes are TRBV5-4 and TRBJ2-7, with a tentative D call TRBD1 (5 bases). Trimming took 3 bases from V and 3 from J, leaving 19 bases between them. The V gene's germline CDR1 is SGHNT and CDR2 YYREEE (reference sequence). The CDR3 has 16 amino acids. In DNA form, the CDR3 reads TGTGCCAGCAGCTCCCGGCTGACAGAGCAGATCTACGAGCAGTACTTC. Translation gives CASSSRLTEQIYEQYF.

The gene calls are TRBV30 and TRBJ1-2, with D uncertain. Trimming took 1 base from V and 7 from J, leaving 7 bases between them. This CDR3 comprises 11 residues. From germline, CDR1 is GTSNPN and CDR2 SVGIG (reference sequence). CDR3 nucleotide sequence: TGTGCCTGGAGTGGGCCTAGTGGCTACACCTTC. Encoded protein: CAWSGPSGYTF.

This clone was counted once. V usage is TRBV25-1 and J usage is TRBJ2-1, with TRBD1 identical over 8 bases. V lost 3 bases, J lost 7 bases, and 11 bases stayed unmatched. CDR1 and CDR2 from the germline V gene are MGHDK and SYGVNS. CDR3 size: 16 residues. The CDR3 region is CASSDMAGGRRNEQFF. DNA for the CDR3: TGTGCCAGCAGTGATATGGCAGGGGGCCGTCGGAATGAGCAGTTCTTC.

V and J are TRBV29-1 and TRBJ2-7; 10 nucleotides agree with TRBD2. V dropped 7 bases and J dropped 2; count of bases not matched to a gene: 11. Germline CDR1 and CDR2: SQVTM and ANQGSEA. CDR3 length: 15 residues. CDR3 region: CSAQSTGTSAYEQYF. The CDR3 nucleotides read TGCAGCGCCCAATCTACCGGGACTAGCGCCTACGAGCAGTACTTC.

This sequence joins TRBV6-4 and TRBJ2-1; tentative D call: TRBD2 (5 bases). Germline V gene data show CDR1 as MRHNA and CDR2 as SNTAGT. V dropped 5 bases and J dropped 0 bases, with 8 bases sitting between them. The CDR3 runs to 14 residues. This CDR3 is CASSRESSYNEQFF. The CDR3 DNA sequence: TGTGCCAGCAGTAGGGAGAGCTCCTACAATGAGCAGTTCTTC.

This chain links TRBV7-8 with TRBJ1-2; D is possibly TRBD1 (5 bases). The CDR3 runs to 15 residues. V was cut by 11 bases and J by 6 bases, with 25 bases left in between. Looked up from germline, CDR1 is SGHVS and CDR2 is FQNEAQ. The DNA of the CDR3 is TGTGCCCCCCACCCCAAGACAGACATAAAGAATGGCTACACCTTC. Its translation is CAPHPKTDIKNGYTF. The entire variable domain, with the rest obtained from reference TRBV7-8 and TRBJ1-2, is as follows: GAGVSQSPRYKVAKRGQDVALRCDPISGHVSLFWYQQALGQGPEFLTYFQNEAQLDKSGLPSDRFFAERPEGSVSTLKIQRTQQEDSAVYLCAPHPKTDIKNGYTFGSGTRLTVV.

The DNA for the CDR3 is TGTGCCTGGAGGCGAACTAGCGCGCGGGCAGAGACCCAGTACTTC. The encoded protein is CAWRRTSARAETQYF. The V gene is TRBV30, the J gene TRBJ2-5; TRBD2 agrees at 7 bases. V lost 3 bases and J lost 4; bases outside the gene matches: 11. CDR3 length: 15 residues. In germline, CDR1 is GTSNPN, CDR2 SVGIG (reference sequence).

The chain has TRBV28 and TRBJ2-7; 9 bases agree with TRBD1. V gave up 2 bases and J gave up 1 base; unmatched junction bases: 3. The length of the CDR3 is 15 residues. Germline lookup yields CDR1 MDHEN and CDR2 SYDVKM. The CDR3 protein is CASSLRDRVSYEQYF. CDR3 in DNA: TGTGCCAGCAGTTTAAGGGACAGGGTATCCTACGAGCAGTACTTC.

The genes are TRBV29-1 and TRBJ2-1; weak D call: TRBD1 (5 bases). The V gene's germline CDR1 is SQVTM and CDR2 ANQGSEA. The CDR3 spans 13 residues. The V gene lost 4 bases and the J gene lost 0 bases, with 7 bases spanning the gap. The CDR3 spells CSVGGSSYNEQFF. The CDR3 DNA sequence: TGCAGCGTTGGGGGCAGCTCCTACAATGAGCAGTTCTTC.

This chain joins TRBV6-4 and TRBJ1-5; D perhaps matches TRBD1 (5 bases). Trimming removed 0 bases at V and 2 bases at J, with 11 bases between. The germline V gene has CDR1 MRHNA and CDR2 SNTAGT. The CDR3 sequence is 16 residues long. The CDR3 DNA sequence: TGTGCCAGCAGTGACTCCGGCGGGGGTGGCAATCAGCCCCAGCATTTT. It codes for CASSDSGGGGNQPQHF.

The V call is TRBV4-1, the J call TRBJ1-1; D ambiguous. The germline V gene has CDR1 MGHRA and CDR2 YSYEKL. CDR3 size: 14 residues. V lost 1 base, J lost 5 bases, and 11 bases lay in between. CDR3: CASSQVEGGTEAFF. CDR3 DNA sequence: TGCGCCAGCAGCCAAGTCGAGGGTGGGACTGAAGCTTTCTTT.

The CDR3 region has the DNA TGTGCCAGCAGTACAATTACGGCGGGGGGCAAGACCCAGTACTTC. It encodes CASSTITAGGKTQYF. This chain joins TRBV6-5 and TRBJ2-5; 8 positions agree with TRBD2. The V and J ends lost 5 bases and 6 bases, in that order; junction bases with no gene match: 11. The CDR3 is made up of 15 amino acids. Germline loops: CDR1 MNHEY, CDR2 SVGAGI.

This clone was observed a handful of times. V usage is TRBV2 and J usage is TRBJ2-6, with D maybe TRBD1 (5 bases). Looked up from germline, CDR1 is SNHLY and CDR2 is FYNNEI. CDR3 length: 15 amino acids. Trimming took off 6 bases at V and 0 bases at J, with 9 bases between the two ends. As DNA, the CDR3 is TGTGCCAGCAGACCCGACAGCTCTGGGGCCAACGTCCTGACTTTC. Its translation is CASRPDSSGANVLTF.

The V and J genes are TRBV2 and TRBJ1-1; D possibly corresponds to TRBD1 (5 bases). The CDR3 spans 14 residues. Trimming removed 4 bases at V and 1 base at J, with 10 bases between. CDR1 is SNHLY, CDR2 FYNNEI, per germline. The CDR3 region is CASSVGGRNTEAFF. CDR3 nucleotides: TGTGCCAGCAGTGTCGGGGGGAGGAACACTGAAGCTTTCTTT.

Only a few counts were recorded for this clone. The chain carries TRBV27 and TRBJ1-1, with unresolved D. The CDR3 consists of 14 residues. CDR1 is MNHEY and CDR2 is SMNVEV in the germline V gene (reference sequence). V lost 5 bases and J 2 bases, leaving 12 bases between the germline ends. The CDR3 nucleotides are TGTGCCAGCAGTATCCTGGGCCTTAACACTGAAGCTTTCTTT. Translated, it gives CASSILGLNTEAFF.